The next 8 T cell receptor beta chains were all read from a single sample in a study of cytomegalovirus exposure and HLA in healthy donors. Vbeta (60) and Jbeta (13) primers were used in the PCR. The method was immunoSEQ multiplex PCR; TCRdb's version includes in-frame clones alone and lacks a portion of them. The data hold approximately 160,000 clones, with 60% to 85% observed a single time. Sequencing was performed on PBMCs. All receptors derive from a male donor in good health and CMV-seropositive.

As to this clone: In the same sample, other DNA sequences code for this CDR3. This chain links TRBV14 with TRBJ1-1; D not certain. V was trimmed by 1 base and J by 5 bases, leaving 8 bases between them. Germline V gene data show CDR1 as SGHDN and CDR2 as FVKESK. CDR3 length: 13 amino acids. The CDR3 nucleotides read TGTGCCAGCAGCCAAGTGCGGGGAACTGAAGCTTTCTTT. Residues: CASSQVRGTEAFF.

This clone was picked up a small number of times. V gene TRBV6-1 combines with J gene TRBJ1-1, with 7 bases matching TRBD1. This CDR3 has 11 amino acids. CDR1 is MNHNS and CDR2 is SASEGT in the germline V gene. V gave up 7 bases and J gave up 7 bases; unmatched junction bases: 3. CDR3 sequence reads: CASTGGREAFF. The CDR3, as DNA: TGTGCCAGCACAGGGGGGCGTGAAGCTTTCTTT.

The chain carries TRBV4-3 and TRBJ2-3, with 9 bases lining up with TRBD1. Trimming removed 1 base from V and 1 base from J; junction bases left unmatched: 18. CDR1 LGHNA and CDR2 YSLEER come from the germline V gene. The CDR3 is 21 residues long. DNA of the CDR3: TGCGCCAGCAGCCAAGGTTGGGACAGGGAGGTAGTTGCTATGGGCACAGATACGCAGTATTTT. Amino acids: CASSQGWDREVVAMGTDTQYF.

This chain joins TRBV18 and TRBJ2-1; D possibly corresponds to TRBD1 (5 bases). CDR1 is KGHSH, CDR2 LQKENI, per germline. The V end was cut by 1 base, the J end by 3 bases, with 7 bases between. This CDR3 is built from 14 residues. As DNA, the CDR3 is TGTGCCAGCTCACCACAAACAGGCTACAATGAGCAGTTCTTC. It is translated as CASSPQTGYNEQFF.

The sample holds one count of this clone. This CDR3 reads CASSQGLAGNTGELFF. As DNA, the CDR3 is TGCGCCAGCAGCCAAGGGCTAGCGGGGAACACCGGGGAGCTGTTTTTT. The genes are TRBV4-1 and TRBJ2-2, with TRBD2 matching over 8 bases. CDR1 is MGHRA, CDR2 YSYEKL, per germline. This CDR3 is built from 16 residues. The trim removed 1 base at V and 1 base at J, leaving 2 bases unmatched.

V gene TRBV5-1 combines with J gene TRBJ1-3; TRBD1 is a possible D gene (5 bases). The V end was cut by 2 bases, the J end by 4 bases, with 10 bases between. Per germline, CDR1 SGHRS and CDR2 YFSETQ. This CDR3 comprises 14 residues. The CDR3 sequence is CASSFFPGGNTIYF. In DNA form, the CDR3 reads TGCGCCAGCAGCTTCTTCCCAGGGGGAAACACCATATATTTT.

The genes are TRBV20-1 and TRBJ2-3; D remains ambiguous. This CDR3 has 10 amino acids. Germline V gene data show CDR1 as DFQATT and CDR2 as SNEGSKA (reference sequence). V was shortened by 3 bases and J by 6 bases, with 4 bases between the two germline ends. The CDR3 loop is CSASLDTQYF. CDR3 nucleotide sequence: TGCAGTGCTAGTCTGGATACGCAGTATTTT.

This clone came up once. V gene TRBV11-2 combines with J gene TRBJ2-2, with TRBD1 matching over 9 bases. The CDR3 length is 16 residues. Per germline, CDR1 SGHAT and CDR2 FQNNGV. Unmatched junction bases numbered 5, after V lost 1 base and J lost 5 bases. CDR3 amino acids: CASSLGTGAITGELFF. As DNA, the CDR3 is TGTGCCAGCAGCTTAGGGACAGGGGCGATTACCGGGGAGCTGTTTTTT. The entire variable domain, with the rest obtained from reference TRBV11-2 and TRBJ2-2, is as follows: EAGVAQSPRYKIIEKRQSVAFWCNPISGHATLYWYQQILGQGPKLLIQFQNNGVVDDSQLPKDRFSAERLKGVDSTLKIQPAKLEDSAVYLCASSLGTGAITGELFFGEGSRLTVL.